This TCR beta chain was recorded in a study of CD8 T cell repertoires and HIV-1 epitope variants. Findings and limits, study-wide: Of 9 or 10 antigen-specific beta clonotypes, six or seven appeared to cross-react with escape variants.

This table comes from immunoSEQ multiplex PCR, and its TCRdb copy is limited to in-frame clones, with some not included. Here the sample spans some 100,000 clones, 60% to 80% being singletons. Worth noting for this clone: As yet, its antigen is unknown.

V was pared by 5 bases and J by 3 bases, with 7 bases of the junction left unmatched. The CDR3 runs to 15 residues. Per germline, CDR1 SEHNR and CDR2 FQNEAQ (reference sequence). This clonotype was obtained from a male donor with HIV. The chain couples TRBV7-9 to TRBJ1-5; 7 positions match TRBD1. Source material: uncultured baseline CD8+ T cells from peripheral blood mononuclear cells (PBMCs). DNA for the CDR3: TGTGCCAGCAGCCTCTCGACAGGGATCAATCAGCCCCAGCATTTT. Protein: CASSLSTGINQPQHF.